The present T cell receptor beta chain was sequenced within a study of blood T cells in healthy people across ages. V dropped 0 bases and J dropped 4 bases, with 10 bases sitting between them. The CDR3 has 15 amino acids. CDR1 is MNHEY, CDR2 SMNVEV, per germline (reference sequence). This clonotype was counted once. Primed by a sample-barcoded 5' primer and a J-beta primer mix, a second PCR proceeded for about 6 to 11 cycles. TCRdb reprocessed the 5' RACE reads via MiXCR and lists one record per CDR3 protein. The repertoire has hundreds of thousands of distinct CDR3 sequences, more than 50% of them found once; the top ten carry 20% to 30%.

Sequences were obtained from blood. V and J are TRBV27 and TRBJ1-5; D is possibly TRBD1 (5 bases). The receptor was isolated from a man in his forties or fifties in good health. In DNA form, the CDR3 reads TGTGCCAGCAGTTTATCGATTGGGGGGAATCAGCCCCAGCATTTT. As protein: CASSLSIGGNQPQHF.